This TCR beta chain comes out of a study of blood T cell repertoires in COVID-19. Germline-derived CDR1 and CDR2 are LGHDT and YNNKEL (reference sequence). This CDR3 contains 16 residues. The V segment lost 1 base and the J segment 4 bases; nucleotides outside the gene matches: 8. TCRdb's copy holds only in-frame clones and misses some; the assay was immunoSEQ multiplex PCR. The sample includes approximately 50,000 clones, approximately 83% of them seen just once. This clone turned up a few times. Sequencing input: peripheral blood. The chain is built from TRBV3-1 (or the pseudogene TRBV3-2) and TRBJ1-2, with 8 nucleotides matching TRBD1. The TCR was taken from a woman at least 80 years old with acute or convalescent COVID-19. The CDR3: CASSQVAQGAVYGYTF. For the CDR3, the DNA is TGTGCCAGCAGCCAAGTGGCTCAGGGGGCGGTCTATGGCTACACCTTC.